The clone carrying this TCR beta chain occurred once. As yet, its antigen is unknown. These data come from a study of glioma-infiltrating T cells after dendritic cell vaccination. As for the study in general: Samples are from glioblastoma patients in Phase I and II dendritic cell vaccine trials.

Libraries were prepared by immunoSEQ multiplex PCR; TCRdb keeps only in-frame clonotypes and omits some of them. This repertoire shows around 37,000 clones, about 80% found once; its top ten account for about 7.8%. General study points: Few patients contributed both blood and tumor specimens.

Fresh-frozen tumor tissue and more than two years of survival data were available for all. PBMC were collected before vaccination, two weeks after the third vaccination, and at progression. J lost 5 bases, V lost 5 bases, and 11 bases had no gene match. Germline-derived CDR1 and CDR2 are LGHNT and FRNRAP. The CDR3 is 16 amino acids. The sequence came from a human donor with glioblastoma. The sequenced sample was blood, obtained before dendritic cell vaccination. The rearrangement links TRBV12-5 to TRBJ2-5, with 10 bases lining up with TRBD2. Here the CDR3 reads CASGGPPSGGHETQYF. CDR3 nucleotide sequence: TGTGCTAGTGGTGGACCTCCTAGCGGGGGCCACGAGACCCAGTACTTC.